A selection of T cell receptor beta chains follows, all from one sample in a study of CD8 T cells in ankylosing spondylitis. TCRdb reprocessed the 5' RACE reads with MiXCR, giving one entry per CDR3 protein. The top ten clones hold under 15% of a sample with a few hundred thousand distinct CDR3 sequences, 20% of them seen once. The specimen was blood, either unsorted or a sorted T cell fraction (not recorded which). The receptors stem from a male donor with ankylosing spondylitis or in good health (not recorded which). Each CDR3 is given with its conserved first and last residue. The D gene is left open where the match is weak. Part of the rows lack a size; the others show once, few, many or a class for expanded clones.

V: TRBV4-2
size: -
J: TRBJ2-2
D: TRBD2
CDR3: CASSQASGGPAPPTGELFF
DNA: TGTGCCAGCAGCCAGGCTAGCGGGGGGCCCGCCCCTCCCACCGGGGAGCTGTTTTTT

V: TRBV12-3/TRBV12-4
size: few
J: TRBJ2-1
D: TRBD2
CDR3: CASSGRKLAGGRALYNEQFF
DNA: TGTGCCAGCAGTGGGAGGAAGCTAGCGGGGGGGCGAGCTCTCTACAATGAGCAGTTCTTC

V: TRBV20-1
size: -
J: TRBJ2-2
D: TRBD1
CDR3: CSAGDSYTGELFF
DNA: TGCAGTGCCGGGGACAGTTACACCGGGGAGCTGTTTTTT

V: TRBV12-3/TRBV12-4
size: -
J: TRBJ2-5
D: TRBD2
CDR3: CASTSSGQETQYF
DNA: TGTGCCAGCACCTCTAGCGGCCAAGAGACCCAGTACTTC

V: TRBV11-2
size: many
J: TRBJ2-7
D: -
CDR3: CASSGDARGEQYF
DNA: TGTGCCAGCAGCGGGGACGCTAGGGGCGAGCAGTACTTC

V: TRBV24-1
size: few
J: TRBJ2-1
D: -
CDR3: CATSDLRQGKPYEQFF
DNA: TGTGCCACCAGTGATTTGAGGCAGGGGAAACCCTATGAGCAGTTCTTC

V: TRBV5-1
size: few
J: TRBJ2-3
D: TRBD1
CDR3: CASSLNRGPATDTQYF
DNA: TGCGCCAGCAGCTTAAACAGGGGGCCGGCCACAGATACGCAGTATTTT

V: TRBV6-1
size: few
J: TRBJ2-7
D: -
CDR3: CASSEVVLIYEQYF
DNA: TGTGCCAGCAGTGAAGTGGTCCTAATCTACGAGCAGTACTTC

V: TRBV5-5
size: few
J: TRBJ2-7
D: -
CDR3: CASSFGSAGPYEQYF
DNA: TGTGCCAGCAGCTTCGGCTCGGCAGGCCCCTACGAGCAGTACTTC

V: TRBV7-9
size: -
J: TRBJ2-5
D: -
CDR3: CASNQLAMGSQETQYF
DNA: TGTGCCAGCAACCAGTTGGCCATGGGATCCCAAGAGACCCAGTACTTC

V: TRBV9
size: few
J: TRBJ2-7
D: TRBD1
CDR3: CASSVSQGDFYEQYF
DNA: TGTGCCAGCAGCGTAAGTCAGGGGGATTTCTACGAGCAGTACTTC

V: TRBV20-1
size: -
J: TRBJ2-3
D: -
CDR3: CSARGSPTDTQYF
DNA: TGCAGTGCTAGAGGTTCCCCTACAGATACGCAGTATTTT

V: TRBV2
size: few
J: TRBJ2-5
D: -
CDR3: CASSLSGLQETQYF
DNA: TGTGCCAGCTCCCTCTCCGGACTACAAGAGACCCAGTACTTC

V: TRBV12-3/TRBV12-4
size: many
J: TRBJ1-1
D: -
CDR3: CASSFWGAEAFF
DNA: TGTGCCAGCAGTTTCTGGGGGGCTGAAGCTTTCTTT

V: TRBV6-2/TRBV6-3
size: -
J: TRBJ2-3
D: -
CDR3: CATDPGAEGTDTQYF
DNA: TGTGCCACCGATCCGGGGGCGGAGGGGACAGATACGCAGTATTTT

V: TRBV20-1
size: -
J: TRBJ2-5
D: -
CDR3: CSARDWRPEETQYF
DNA: TGCAGTGCTAGAGATTGGAGACCCGAAGAGACCCAGTACTTC

V: TRBV9
size: few
J: TRBJ2-3
D: TRBD1
CDR3: CASSAGQGFIADTQYF
DNA: TGTGCCAGCAGCGCGGGACAGGGATTCATAGCAGATACGCAGTATTTT

V: TRBV7-3
size: -
J: TRBJ2-1
D: -
CDR3: CASSFYPGRNFEQFF
DNA: TGTGCCAGCAGCTTTTACCCGGGACGAAATTTTGAGCAGTTCTTC

V: TRBV12-5
size: few
J: TRBJ2-6
D: -
CDR3: CASTEASGANVLTF
DNA: TGTGCTAGCACGGAGGCATCTGGGGCCAACGTCCTGACTTTC

V: TRBV7-3
size: -
J: TRBJ2-7
D: -
CDR3: CASSLTSTHEQYF
DNA: TGTGCCAGCAGCTTGACCTCCACCCACGAGCAGTACTTC

V: TRBV5-6
size: -
J: TRBJ2-7
D: -
CDR3: CASSLAQGISEQYF
DNA: TGTGCCAGCAGCTTGGCACAGGGTATCTCCGAGCAGTACTTC

V: TRBV12-3/TRBV12-4
size: many
J: TRBJ2-1
D: TRBD2
CDR3: CASSFGGSSYNEQFF
DNA: TGTGCCAGCAGTTTCGGGGGGAGCTCCTACAATGAGCAGTTCTTC